This T cell receptor beta chain originates from a study of T cell responses to AZD1222 COVID-19 vaccine. CDR1 MNHEY and CDR2 SMNVEV come from the germline V gene (reference sequence). The V and J ends lost 6 bases and 9 bases respectively, with 21 bases between them. CDR3 length equals 16 residues. Sequenced by immunoSEQ multiplex PCR; TCRdb stores in-frame clones only, minus some. In the table there are tens of thousands of clones, 89% of which are singletons. V is TRBV27 and J is TRBJ1-6; D is perhaps TRBD1 (5 bases). The clonotype comes from an adult who received the AZD1222 COVID-19 vaccine. The sequenced sample was peripheral blood, obtained 28 days after the second AZD1222 dose. The CDR3: CASSPRPGRGISPLHF. CDR3 coding DNA: TGTGCCAGCAGCCCTAGGCCGGGGCGGGGAATTTCACCCCTCCACTTT.